The 16 T cell receptor beta chains presented below share a single source sample, sequenced in a study of response to subunit inactivated influenza vaccine. TCRdb called the RT-PCR reads again in MiXCR, with one record for every CDR3 protein. The table lists 400,000 to 550,000 distinct CDR3 sequences, 25% of them singletons, with approximately 2% in the top ten. The material was CD4+ T cells sorted from PBMCs, obtained more than 4 days after vaccination. The receptors shown here come from a middle-aged man who received an inactivated influenza vaccine.

Regarding this clonotype: A read error may produce the germline difference seen at one junction end. The chain uses TRBV6-2 or TRBV6-3 and TRBJ2-6; a possible D gene is TRBD1 (5 bases). Germline V gives CDR1 MNHEY, CDR2 SVGEGT. The CDR3 length is 16 residues. The DNA for the CDR3 is TGTGCCAGCAGTTGGACCGTCAGCTCTGGGGCCAACGTCCTGATTTTC. Protein product: CASSWTVSSGANVLIF.

The V and J genes are TRBV7-9 and TRBJ2-7, with a possible D match to TRBD2 (5 bases). Per germline, CDR1 SEHNR and CDR2 FQNEAQ (reference sequence). Between the trimmed V and J ends, which lost 5 bases and 2 bases, there was a span of 13 bases. This CDR3 is built from 14 residues. The CDR3 nucleotides read TGTGCCAGCAGCCCTTCCCCGGGGACCTACGAGCAGTACTTC. It encodes CASSPSPGTYEQYF.

The chain combines TRBV20-1 with TRBJ2-5, with 11 positions matching TRBD1. The CDR3 contains 16 residues. Trimming removed 5 bases from V and 5 bases from J; junction bases left unmatched: 13. Germline V gene data show CDR1 as DFQATT and CDR2 as SNEGSKA (reference sequence). Here the CDR3 DNA reads TGCAGTGCTCATATATGGACAGGGGGCGGAGGGGAGACCCAGTACTTC. Translated, it gives CSAHIWTGGGGETQYF.

This clonotype appeared a few times. The chain combines TRBV20-1 with TRBJ2-7; TRBD2 aligns across 12 bases. From germline, CDR1 is DFQATT and CDR2 SNEGSKA (reference sequence). Trimming removed 6 bases from V and 4 bases from J; junction bases left unmatched: 7. The length of the CDR3 is 14 residues. CDR3 loop: CSALFGTSGYEQYF. The CDR3, as DNA: TGCAGTGCCCTCTTCGGGACTAGCGGGTACGAGCAGTACTTC.

This clonotype was observed a handful of times. The CDR3 DNA sequence: TGTGCCACCAGCAGAGATGGAGGCAATGAGCAGTTCTTC. This translates into CATSRDGGNEQFF. The rearrangement joins TRBV15 to TRBJ2-1, with D maybe TRBD2 (5 bases). The V end lost 0 bases, the J end lost 6 bases, and 6 bases lay between the germline ends. The CDR3 totals 13 residues. Germline V gene data show CDR1 as LNHNV and CDR2 as YYDKDF (reference sequence).

The chain links TRBV4-1 to TRBJ2-7; D is perhaps TRBD1 (6 bases). The CDR3 sequence is 15 residues long. V lost 6 bases, J lost 5 bases, and 20 bases lay in between. Germline-derived CDR1 and CDR2 are MGHRA and YSYEKL. As DNA, the CDR3 is TGCGCCAGCAGTTCAACACAGGGACGAAGTAACGAGCAGTACTTC. The encoded protein is CASSSTQGRSNEQYF.

The genes are TRBV7-2 and TRBJ2-1, with TRBD2 matching over 10 bases. The CDR3 has 17 amino acids. With V trimmed by 3 bases and J by 4 bases, 9 bases remained unmatched. Germline CDR1 reads SGHTA; CDR2 reads FQGNSA. CDR3 residues: CASSFGGAGGFYNEQFF. As DNA, the CDR3 is TGTGCCAGCAGCTTCGGTGGAGCGGGAGGGTTTTACAATGAGCAGTTCTTC.

The chain links TRBV4-1 to TRBJ2-5, with 9 bases aligning to TRBD2. V lost 1 base and J lost 4; bases outside the gene matches: 10. Germline loops: CDR1 MGHRA, CDR2 YSYEKL. The CDR3 spans 17 residues. The CDR3 loop is CASSQGNAGGRGETQYF. The CDR3 DNA reads TGCGCCAGCAGCCAAGGAAATGCGGGGGGGCGCGGAGAGACCCAGTACTTC.

This clonotype was seen only once. This chain joins TRBV11-3 and TRBJ2-1; 7 bases match TRBD2. This CDR3 is 15 amino acids long. Germline V gene lookup returns CDR1 SGHNT and CDR2 YENEEA. V shed 5 bases and J 7 bases; nucleotides not matched to a gene: 11. This chain's CDR3 is CASSPRLAGENEQFF. CDR3 nucleotides: TGTGCCAGCAGCCCCCGACTGGCGGGAGAGAATGAGCAGTTCTTC.

The chain uses TRBV7-2 and TRBJ2-2; the D gene is possibly TRBD2 (6 bases). Germline CDR1 reads SGHTA; CDR2 reads FQGNSA. There are 15 residues in the CDR3. The germline V and J ends were trimmed by 7 bases and 5 bases, with 17 bases remaining between them. CDR3 DNA: TGTGCCAGCACACTCCGGGAGTTTCGTACCGGGGAGCTGTTTTTT. Encoded protein: CASTLREFRTGELFF.

The chain recombines TRBV18 with TRBJ2-2; D gene unclear. The CDR3 covers 14 residues. Trimming took 5 bases from V and 0 from J, leaving 7 bases between them. Germline assignment: CDR1 KGHSH and CDR2 LQKENI. The CDR3 here is CASSTNTNTGELFF. The DNA of the CDR3 is TGTGCCAGCTCAACAAACACGAACACCGGGGAGCTGTTTTTT.

This clonotype showed up just a few times. The chain carries TRBV2 and TRBJ2-7; D is unresolved. This CDR3 has 13 amino acids. The ends were cut back, 6 bases at V and 2 bases at J, with 11 bases in the middle. Germline-derived CDR1 and CDR2 are SNHLY and FYNNEI. Here the CDR3 reads CASSPKPPYEQYF. As DNA, the CDR3 is TGTGCCAGCAGCCCCAAACCTCCCTACGAGCAGTACTTC. The variable domain in full, with the rest retrieved from reference TRBV2 and TRBJ2-7, is EPEVTQTPSHQVTQMGQEVILRCVPISNHLYFYWYRQILGQKVEFLVSFYNNEISEKSEIFDDQFSVERPDGSNFTLKIRSTKLEDSAMYFCASSPKPPYEQYFGPGTRLTVT.

This chain connects TRBV20-1 to TRBJ1-1, with 8 bases that match TRBD1. The CDR3 covers 15 residues. Germline CDR1 is DFQATT and CDR2 is SNEGSKA (reference sequence). Losses at the gene ends were 6 bases for V and 2 bases for J; bases not matched to a gene: 11. CDR3 region: CSAPNRQGANTEAFF. The CDR3 nucleotides read TGCAGTGCACCGAATAGGCAGGGGGCCAACACTGAAGCTTTCTTT.

The chain employs TRBV20-1 and TRBJ2-7, with D possibly being TRBD1 (5 bases). V lost 0 bases and J lost 3, with 18 bases in between. Germline CDR1 is DFQATT and CDR2 is SNEGSKA (reference sequence). There are 16 residues in the CDR3. CDR3 in amino acids: CSARDQDTTRFYEQYF. The DNA of the CDR3 is TGCAGTGCTAGAGATCAGGACACCACGCGGTTCTACGAGCAGTACTTC.

This clonotype was recorded at least ten times. The V call is TRBV20-1, the J call TRBJ2-3; D gene unclear. Deletions cut 3 bases from V and 0 bases from J, with 10 bases between. The CDR3 has 14 amino acids. The germline gives CDR1 DFQATT, CDR2 SNEGSKA (reference sequence). CDR3: CSASGWGSTDTQYF. Written as DNA, the CDR3 is TGCAGTGCTAGCGGTTGGGGTAGCACAGATACGCAGTATTTT.

This clonotype has only a few counts. The chain employs TRBV6-2 or TRBV6-3 and TRBJ2-5; tentative D call: TRBD2 (6 bases). This CDR3 has 15 residues. V was pared by 1 base and J by 4 bases, with 13 bases between. The V gene's germline CDR1 is MNHEY and CDR2 SVGEGT. CDR3 sequence reads: CASSYLASEGETQYF. CDR3 nucleotide sequence: TGTGCCAGCAGTTACTTGGCTAGCGAAGGAGAGACCCAGTACTTC.